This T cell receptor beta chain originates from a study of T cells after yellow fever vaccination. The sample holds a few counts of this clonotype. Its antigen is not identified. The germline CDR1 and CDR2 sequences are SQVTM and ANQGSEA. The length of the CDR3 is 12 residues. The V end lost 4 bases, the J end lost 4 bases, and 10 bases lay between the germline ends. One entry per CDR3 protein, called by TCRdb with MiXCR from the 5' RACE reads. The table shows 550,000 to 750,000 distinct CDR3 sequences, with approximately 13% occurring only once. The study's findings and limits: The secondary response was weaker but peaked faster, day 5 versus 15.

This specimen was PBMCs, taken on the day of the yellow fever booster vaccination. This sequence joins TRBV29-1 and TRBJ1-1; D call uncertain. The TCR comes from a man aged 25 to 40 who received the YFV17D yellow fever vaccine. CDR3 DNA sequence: TGCAGCGTTGGACGGGAGGGCACTGAAGCTTTCTTT. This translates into CSVGREGTEAFF. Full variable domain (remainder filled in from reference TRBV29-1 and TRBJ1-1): SAVISQKPSRDICQRGTSLTIQCQVDSQVTMMFWYRQQPGQSLTLIATANQGSEATYESGFVIDKFPISRPNLTFSTLTVSNMSPEDSSIYLCSVGREGTEAFFGQGTRLTVV.